This T cell receptor beta chain was observed in a study of T cells in Graves' hyperthyroidism and ophthalmopathy (dated 2019 in TCRdb). Turning to the overall study: Peripheral blood was sampled at the time of initial diagnosis, prior to any treatment. The paper describes TCR Vbeta CDR3 sequencing of 140 or so peripheral blood samples, made up of approximately 40 ophthalmopathy patients, 70 to 75 hyperthyroidism patients and about 17 progressor patients. To identify TCR V-J signatures that set the groups apart, the researchers used a discovery cohort of 100 patients, made up of roughly 40 with Graves' ophthalmopathy and 55 to 65 with stable Graves' hyperthyroidism. An independent validation cohort of around 19 hyperthyroidism patients and 17 patients who later progressed to ophthalmopathy tested prospective prediction of ophthalmopathy. Once sampling was done, hyperthyroidism patients were given methimazole at a starting dose of 30 mg daily, whereas ophthalmopathy patients were given high-dose intravenous methylprednisolone. The 100 or so discovery patients were divided at random into training and test sets in a 7:3 ratio. The study also compared thyroid tissue and blood T-cell repertoires from several Graves' hyperthyroidism patients. Summary of the overall study and its limitations: No statistical method was used to set the sample size in advance, and investigators knew the group allocation. A 13 V-J signature model separated ophthalmopathy from stable hyperthyroidism, with nearly 90% sensitivity and 81.08% specificity in cross-validation and 80%/75% in testing. Most expanded thyroid clonotypes (frequency above 0.001) were also detected in blood, a finding suggesting that blood repertoires may reflect thyroid immune responses. During validation, the model predicted progression to ophthalmopathy a median of about 6.3 months ahead of onset, with just under 71% sensitivity and 72.22% specificity.

This clonotype was counted many times. No antigen is known for it. No per-base quality is available; no much larger clone lies one base away. Amplification of TCR beta CDR3 regions was carried out from RNA transcripts. For the first round of RT-PCR on the TCR CDR3, the HTBI primer set was used together with the Qiagen OneStep RT-PCR kit. Libraries were constructed in a second round of multiplex PCR, after which size selection and purification were carried out. Libraries were sequenced paired-end with 100 bp reads on an Illumina HiSeq2000. The study's own analysis went as follows. Raw data were processed with SOAPnuke, discarding reads with adapters, uncalled bases, mean Phred below 15, or no exact constant-primer or identifier match. High-quality paired reads were merged using COPE v1.2.5, and each unique nucleotide sequence was defined as a clonotype. Clonotypes were aligned to IMGT TRBV, TRBD and TRBJ reference segments using MiTCR v1.1. The analysis was restricted to V-J combinations with a frequency above 0.0001, which together covered 99.2% of the repertoires. The TCS score was defined as the ratio of F50 (clonal expansion) to E x V (chaos), calculated using BLOSUM62-based TCRdist between CDR3 peptides within each V-J. Welch's t-statistics and random forest reduced just over 500 V-J features to some 14, which were used in a naive Bayes classifier (R e1071). The public reads were reanalyzed by TCRdb: fastp trimming at Q25, MiXCR alignment, in-frame beta chains only. Each record represents a unique CDR3 protein, reported with the most common genes and DNA among its rows. The V and J calls and clone size are TCRdb's, not the authors'. The table for this sample lists hundreds of thousands of distinct CDR3 sequences; more than 13% of them were counted only once. 25% to 30% of the sample goes to the ten largest clones.

Ophthalmopathy patients had moderately to severely active disease, Clinical Activity Score of at least 3, NOSPECS grade of at least 4, and duration under 3 months. Exclusion was applied to patients with uncontrolled infections, other autoimmune diseases, pregnancy or lactation. Diagnoses were based on clinical symptoms, serum thyroxine and TRAb, thyroid ultrasound and orbital computed tomography. Ficoll-Paque density gradient centrifugation was used to isolate PBMCs from under 11 ml of fresh peripheral blood. Trizol reagent was used to extract total RNA, and RNA quality was then checked on an Agilent 2100 Bioanalyzer. Sequencing was performed on blood. The clonotype was recovered from a man in his forties or fifties with Graves' ophthalmopathy.

The CDR3 protein is CATSDRQGLTETQYF. Here is the DNA: TGTGCCACCAGTGACCGACAGGGTTTGACAGAGACCCAGTACTTC. This receptor chain uses TRBV24-1 and TRBJ2-5, with 7 bases matching TRBD1. From a lookup of the germline V gene, CDR1 and CDR2 are KGHDR and SFDVKD. Trimming leaves V shorter by 4 bases and J shorter by 4 bases, with the junction holding 8 bases beyond the gene matches. Inclusive of the bounding cysteine and phenylalanine, the CDR3 is 15 residues long. The only DNA kept is the CDR3, 45 bases in frame from the first base.